This T cell receptor delta chain was found in a study of gamma-delta chains in newborns, infants, children. Study-level background: Polyclonal expansion of innate γδ T cells after birth follows microbial exposure.

Germline V gene lookup returns CDR1 GEAIGNYY and CDR2 EKD. The CDR3 covers 16 residues. TCRdb re-processed the reads using CATT. Here the sample spans several thousand delta-chain clones, roughly 3.5% being singletons. The table lists this clone with a few counts. A much larger clone sits a single nucleotide away, making a read error possible. The sample carries other DNA sequences with the same CDR3. The sequenced sample was blood. This chain connects TRDV2 to TRDJ1; 10 bases line up with TRDD3. The source of this sequence is a child who was a newborn, infant or young child, either healthy, febrile or measles-vaccinated (not recorded which). The CDR3 DNA sequence: TGTGCCTGTGACGTACTGGGGGATCGGTCCACCGATAAACTCATCTTC. As protein: CACDVLGDRSTDKLIF.